This T cell receptor beta chain was sequenced for a study of response to subunit inactivated influenza vaccine. This CDR3 is 12 amino acids long. The germline gives CDR1 SQVTM, CDR2 ANQGSEA. V lost 7 bases and J lost 0, with 7 bases in between. A single record per CDR3 protein comes from TCRdb applying MiXCR to the RT-PCR reads. The sample records around 520,000 distinct CDR3 sequences, 10% to 15% being singletons. Findings of the study overall: With each seasonal influenza vaccination, the authors suggested, few new T cells are recruited.

Of note for this clonotype: As yet, its antigen is unknown. A much bigger clone sits one base away, suggesting this may be a read error. This likely comes from a read error, as the CDR3 has no conserved phenylalanine or tryptophan at its end.

This sequence was found in a man aged 45-65 years who received an inactivated influenza vaccine. The chain joins TRBV29-1 to TRBJ2-1, with a weak D call TRBD2 (5 bases). The input for sequencing was PBMCs from blood, taken on the day of vaccination. CDR3 DNA: TGCAGCGGAGGGAGCTCCTACAATGAGCAGTTCTAC. Its translation: CSGGSSYNEQFY.